This T cell receptor beta chain emerged from a study of early T cells in non-severe SARS-CoV-2 infection (dated by TCRdb to the early 2020s). Some background on the complete study: TCR sequencing used bulk RNA from unsorted whole blood, so alpha and beta chains could not be paired. Results and caveats for the whole study, not just this receptor: VDJdb matching was skewed toward anti-spike CD8 responses, so virus-specific expansions were likely underestimated and private and CD4 specificities were missed.

Library creation used 5' RACE. The sample was run on a NextSeq 500. The TCR library protocol attached unique molecular identifiers to individual cDNA molecules to correct for sequencing error and PCR bias. Sequencing covered both TCR alpha and beta chains, and within each sample the abundances of alpha and beta sequences were tightly co-correlated. Per the source publication's procedure: Decombinator V4 was used to annotate TCR sequences for V gene, J gene and CDR3. Expanded TCRs were defined as changing significantly between any two time points under a Poisson model with p below 0.0001. Abundances of TCRs were expressed as counts per million after normalisation to the total number of TCRs sequenced in each sample. TRAV1-2 paired with TRAJ12, TRAJ20 or TRAJ33 defined MAIT TCRs, while TRAV10 paired with TRAJ18 defined iNKT TCRs. VDJdb, accessed 1 November 2021, was searched for CMV, EBV and SARS-CoV-2 annotated TCRs, with TCRs annotated for multiple antigens excluded. The public reads were run again by TCRdb, first through fastp at Q25 and then through MiXCR, and only productive beta chains were kept. Every distinct CDR3 protein forms one entry, paired with its most common genes and DNA. It is TCRdb's table, rather than the study itself, that gives the V and J calls and clone size. This sample holds under 95,000 distinct CDR3 sequences; around 14% were observed only once. Approximately 6% of the sample is in the top ten clones.

The study was a case-control design nested within a healthcare worker cohort in London, UK, with weekly nasopharyngeal swab PCR tests and blood sampling. Healthcare workers were enrolled in the week of the UK lockdown, from 23 to 31 March 2020, and were followed every week for up to roughly 16 weeks. This clonotype was counted a few times. Its binding antigen is unknown. Per-base qualities were not stored, and no clone one base away is much larger. As encoded in the germline V gene, CDR1 is SGHTA while CDR2 is FQGNSA. V is shortened by 8 bases, J by 5 bases, and the region joining them spans 16 bases. The CDR3 goes from the cysteine to the phenylalanine over 14 residues. Only the CDR3 DNA is retained, 42 bases long and in frame from the first base.

The chain employs TRBV7-2 and TRBJ2-1, with no reliable assignment of the D segment. The source material was whole blood. The receptor was isolated from an adult who was a healthcare worker with PCR-confirmed SARS-CoV-2 infection or an uninfected control (not recorded which). The DNA reads as follows: TGTGCCAGCCAGGCCAGGACCCTAAACAATGAGCAGTTCTTC. This translates into CASQARTLNNEQFF.